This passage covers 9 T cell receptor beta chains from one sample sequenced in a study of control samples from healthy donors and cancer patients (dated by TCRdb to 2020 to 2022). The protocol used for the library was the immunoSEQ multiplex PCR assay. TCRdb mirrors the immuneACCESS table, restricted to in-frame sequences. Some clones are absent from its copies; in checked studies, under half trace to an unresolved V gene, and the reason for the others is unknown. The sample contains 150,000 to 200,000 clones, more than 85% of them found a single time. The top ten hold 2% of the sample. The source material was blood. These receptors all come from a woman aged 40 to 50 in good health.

DNA of the CDR3: TGTGCCAGCAGCTTCCGGGACGGCGCCTACGAGCAGTACTTC. It encodes CASSFRDGAYEQYF. V is TRBV11-2 and J is TRBJ2-7, with D perhaps assigned TRBD1 or TRBD2 (5 bases each). The ends were cut back, 3 bases at V and 2 bases at J, with 11 bases in the middle. There are 14 residues in the CDR3. CDR1 and CDR2 from the germline V gene are SGHAT and FQNNGV. Complete variable domain (other parts from reference TRBV11-2 and TRBJ2-7): EAGVAQSPRYKIIEKRQSVAFWCNPISGHATLYWYQQILGQGPKLLIQFQNNGVVDDSQLPKDRFSAERLKGVDSTLKIQPAKLEDSAVYLCASSFRDGAYEQYFGPGTRLTVT.

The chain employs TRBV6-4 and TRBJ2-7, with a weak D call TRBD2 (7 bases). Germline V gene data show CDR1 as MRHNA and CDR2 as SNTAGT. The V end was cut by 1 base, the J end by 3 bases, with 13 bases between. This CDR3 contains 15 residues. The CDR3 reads CASSDFAGAGYEQYF. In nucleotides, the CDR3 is TGTGCCAGCAGTGACTTCGCGGGGGCTGGCTACGAGCAGTACTTC.

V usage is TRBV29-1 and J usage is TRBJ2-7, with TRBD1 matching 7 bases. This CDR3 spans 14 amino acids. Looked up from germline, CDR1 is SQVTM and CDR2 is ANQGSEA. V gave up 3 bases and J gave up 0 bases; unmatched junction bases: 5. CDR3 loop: CSVDGAGGSYEQYF. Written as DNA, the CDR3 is TGCAGCGTTGATGGAGCAGGGGGCTCCTACGAGCAGTACTTC.

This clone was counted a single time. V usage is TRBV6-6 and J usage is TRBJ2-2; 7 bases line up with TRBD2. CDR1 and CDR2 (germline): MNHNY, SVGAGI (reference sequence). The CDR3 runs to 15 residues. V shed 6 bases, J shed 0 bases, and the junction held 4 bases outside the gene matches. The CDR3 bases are TGTGCCAGCAGCCGACTAGCTGCGAACACCGGGGAGCTGTTTTTT. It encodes CASSRLAANTGELFF.

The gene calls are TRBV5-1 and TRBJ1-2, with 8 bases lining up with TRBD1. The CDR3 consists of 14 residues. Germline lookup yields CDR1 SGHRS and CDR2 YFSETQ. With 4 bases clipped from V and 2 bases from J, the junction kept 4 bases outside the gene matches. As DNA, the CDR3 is TGCGCCAGCAGCGAGAACAGGGGGAACTATGGCTACACCTTC. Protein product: CASSENRGNYGYTF.

The CDR3 DNA sequence: TGCGCCAGCAGCTTCAATTCACCCCTCCACTTT. This codes for CASSFNSPLHF. The chain joins TRBV5-1 to TRBJ1-6, with no clear D. V lost 2 bases and J 7 bases, leaving 1 base between the germline ends. The CDR3 consists of 11 residues. The V gene's germline CDR1 is SGHRS and CDR2 YFSETQ.

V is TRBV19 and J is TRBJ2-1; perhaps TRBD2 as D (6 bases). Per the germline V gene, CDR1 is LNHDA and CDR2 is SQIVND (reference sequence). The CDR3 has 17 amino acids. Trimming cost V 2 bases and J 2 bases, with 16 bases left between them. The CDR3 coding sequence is TGTGCCAGTAGTATACAAAGTACCAGCGGGCCCTACAATGAGCAGTTCTTC. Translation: CASSIQSTSGPYNEQFF.

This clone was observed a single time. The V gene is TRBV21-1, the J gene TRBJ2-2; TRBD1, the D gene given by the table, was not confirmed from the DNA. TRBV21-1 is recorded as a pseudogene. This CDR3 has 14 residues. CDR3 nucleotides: TGTGCCAGCAGCAAGAACAGGGAAGGTCCGGAGCTGTTTTTT. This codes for CASSKNREGPELFF.

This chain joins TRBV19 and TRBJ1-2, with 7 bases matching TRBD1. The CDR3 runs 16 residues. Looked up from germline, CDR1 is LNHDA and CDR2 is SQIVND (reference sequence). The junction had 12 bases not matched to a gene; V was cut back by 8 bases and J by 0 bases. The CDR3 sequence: CASHHLGTAANYGYTF. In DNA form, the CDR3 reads TGTGCCAGTCACCACCTCGGGACAGCAGCTAACTATGGCTACACCTTC.